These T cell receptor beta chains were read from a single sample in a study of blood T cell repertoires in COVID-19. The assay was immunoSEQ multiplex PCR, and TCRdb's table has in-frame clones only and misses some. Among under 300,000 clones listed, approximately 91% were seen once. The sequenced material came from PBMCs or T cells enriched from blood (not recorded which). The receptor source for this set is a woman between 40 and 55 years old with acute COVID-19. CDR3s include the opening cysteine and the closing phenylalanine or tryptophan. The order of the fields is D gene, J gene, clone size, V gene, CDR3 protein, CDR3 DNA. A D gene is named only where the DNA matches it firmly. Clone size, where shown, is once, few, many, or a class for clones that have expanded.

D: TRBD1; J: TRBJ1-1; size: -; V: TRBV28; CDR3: CASSLQGAQATEAFF; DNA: TGTGCCAGCAGTTTGCAGGGGGCGCAGGCCACTGAAGCTTTCTTT
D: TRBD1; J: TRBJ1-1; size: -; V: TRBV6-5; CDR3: CASSYRDRGSFEAFF; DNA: TGTGCCAGCAGTTACAGGGACAGGGGTAGTTTTGAAGCTTTCTTT
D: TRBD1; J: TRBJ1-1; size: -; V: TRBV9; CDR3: CASSPQTGDTEAFF; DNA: TGTGCCAGCAGCCCCCAAACAGGGGACACTGAAGCTTTCTTT
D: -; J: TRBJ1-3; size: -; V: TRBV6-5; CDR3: CASRLRGSGNTIYF; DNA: TGTGCCAGCAGACTCCGGGGCTCTGGAAACACCATATATTTT
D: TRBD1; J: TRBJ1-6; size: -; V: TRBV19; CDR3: CASSIGTGRSPLHF; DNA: TGTGCCAGTAGTATAGGGACAGGGCGATCACCCCTCCACTTT
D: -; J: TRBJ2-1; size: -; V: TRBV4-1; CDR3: CASSLLGGSSYNEQFF; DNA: TGCGCCAGCAGCCTCCTAGGGGGAAGCTCCTACAATGAGCAGTTCTTC
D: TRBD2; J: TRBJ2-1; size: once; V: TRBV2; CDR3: CASSETPSGIGEQFF; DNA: TGTGCCAGCAGTGAGACCCCTAGCGGGATTGGTGAGCAGTTCTTC
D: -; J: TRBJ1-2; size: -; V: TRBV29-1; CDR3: CSVEQGLYGYTF; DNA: TGCAGCGTTGAACAGGGTTTGTATGGCTACACCTTC
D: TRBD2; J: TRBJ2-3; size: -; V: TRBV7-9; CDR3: CASSLRLRTSGRTDTQYF; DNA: TGTGCCAGCAGCCTCCGACTGAGAACTAGCGGACGCACAGATACGCAGTATTTT
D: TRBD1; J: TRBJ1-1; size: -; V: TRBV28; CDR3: CASSLRQGEAFF; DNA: TGTGCCAGCAGTTTAAGACAGGGTGAAGCTTTCTTT
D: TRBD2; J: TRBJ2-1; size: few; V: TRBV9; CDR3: CASSADLAGGPGEQFF; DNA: TGTGCCAGCAGCGCAGACCTAGCGGGGGGGCCTGGTGAGCAGTTCTTC
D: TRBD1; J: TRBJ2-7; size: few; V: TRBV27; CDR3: CASSYRDSGYEQYF; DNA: TGTGCCAGCAGTTATCGGGACAGCGGCTACGAGCAGTACTTC
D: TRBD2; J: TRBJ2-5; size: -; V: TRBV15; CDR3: CATSGWGGIQGETQYF; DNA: TGTGCCACCAGCGGTTGGGGGGGAATTCAAGGAGAGACCCAGTACTTC
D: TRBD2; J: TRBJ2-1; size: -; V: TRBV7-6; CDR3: CASSPRTSQAYNEQFF; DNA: TGTGCCAGCAGCCCAAGGACTAGCCAGGCCTACAATGAGCAGTTCTTC
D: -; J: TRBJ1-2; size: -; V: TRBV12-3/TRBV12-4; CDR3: CASSAPRLNGYTF; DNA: TGTGCCAGCAGTGCGCCCCGTTTAAATGGCTACACCTTC
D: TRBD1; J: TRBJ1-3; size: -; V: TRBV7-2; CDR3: CASSPGQGENTIYF; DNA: TGTGCCAGCAGCCCGGGACAGGGGGAAAACACCATATATTTT
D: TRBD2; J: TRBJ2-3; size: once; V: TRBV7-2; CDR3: CASSLALGGAGGQGTDTQYF; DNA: TGTGCCAGCAGCTTAGCGCTAGGTGGAGCGGGGGGCCAGGGCACAGATACGCAGTATTTT
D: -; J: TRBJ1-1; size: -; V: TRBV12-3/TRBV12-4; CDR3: CASSSLAVSEAFF; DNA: TGTGCCAGCAGTTCCTTGGCGGTGAGTGAAGCTTTCTTT
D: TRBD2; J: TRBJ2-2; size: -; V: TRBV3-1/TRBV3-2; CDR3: CASSQVGTSKDTGELFF; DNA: TGTGCCAGCAGCCAAGTTGGGACTAGCAAGGACACCGGGGAGCTGTTTTTT
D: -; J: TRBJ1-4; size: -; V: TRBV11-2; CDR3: CASSLRRSTNEKLFF; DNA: TGTGCCAGCAGCCTGAGGAGGTCAACTAATGAAAAACTGTTTTTT
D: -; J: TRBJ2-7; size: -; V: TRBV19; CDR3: CASSISTGGVYEQYF; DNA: TGTGCCAGTAGTATATCTACAGGGGGGGTCTACGAGCAGTACTTC
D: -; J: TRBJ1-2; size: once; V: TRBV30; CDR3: CAWRVGRADYGYTF; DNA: TGTGCCTGGAGGGTTGGCAGGGCAGACTATGGCTACACCTTC
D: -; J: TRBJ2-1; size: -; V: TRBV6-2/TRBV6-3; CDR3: CASSTSSANSYNEQFF; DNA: TGTGCCAGCAGTACTTCTAGCGCAAACTCCTACAATGAGCAGTTCTTC
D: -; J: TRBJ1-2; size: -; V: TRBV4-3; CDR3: CASSQDPQGYGYTF; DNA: TGCGCCAGCAGCCAAGATCCCCAGGGCTATGGCTACACCTTC
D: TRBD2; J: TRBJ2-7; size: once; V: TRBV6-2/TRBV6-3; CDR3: CASSYPLAGVSGEQYF; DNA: TGTGCCAGCAGTTATCCTCTAGCGGGAGTTTCTGGGGAGCAGTACTTC
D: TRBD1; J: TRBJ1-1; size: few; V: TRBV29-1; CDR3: CSVGRTGEINTEAFF; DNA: TGCAGCGTTGGACGGACAGGCGAAATTAACACTGAAGCTTTCTTT
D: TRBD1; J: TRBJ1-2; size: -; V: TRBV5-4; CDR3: CASSLQGAHYGYTF; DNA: TGTGCCAGCAGCTTACAGGGGGCCCACTATGGCTACACCTTC
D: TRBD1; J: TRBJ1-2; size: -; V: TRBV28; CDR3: CASSWDREANYGYTF; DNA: TGTGCCAGCAGTTGGGACAGGGAAGCTAACTATGGCTACACCTTC
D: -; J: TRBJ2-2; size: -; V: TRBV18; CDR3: CASFQFGELFF; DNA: TGTGCCAGCTTCCAGTTCGGGGAGCTGTTTTTT
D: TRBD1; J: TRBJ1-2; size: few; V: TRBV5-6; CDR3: CASSADRAYYGYTF; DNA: TGTGCCAGCAGCGCGGACAGGGCCTACTATGGCTACACCTTC
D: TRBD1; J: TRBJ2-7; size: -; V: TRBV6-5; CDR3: CASKLTQGSSYEQYF; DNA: TGTGCCAGCAAGCTAACACAGGGGAGCTCCTACGAGCAGTACTTC
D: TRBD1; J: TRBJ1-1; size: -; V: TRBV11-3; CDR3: CASSFYRGGTEAFF; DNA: TGTGCCAGCAGCTTCTACAGGGGCGGCACTGAAGCTTTCTTT
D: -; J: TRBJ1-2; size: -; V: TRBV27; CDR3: CASSLFGRGNYGYTF; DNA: TGTGCCAGCAGTTTATTTGGCAGGGGTAACTATGGCTACACCTTC
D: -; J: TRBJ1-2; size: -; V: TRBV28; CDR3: CASSFSPLGYTF; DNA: TGTGCCAGCAGCTTTTCTCCCTTGGGCTACACCTTC
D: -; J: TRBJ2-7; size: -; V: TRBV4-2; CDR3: CASSQDLTQGTPYEQYF; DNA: TGTGCCAGCAGCCAAGACTTAACCCAGGGGACCCCCTACGAGCAGTACTTC
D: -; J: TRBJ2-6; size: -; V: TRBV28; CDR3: CASSLIETGANVLTF; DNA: TGTGCCAGCAGTTTGATAGAAACTGGGGCCAACGTCCTGACTTTC
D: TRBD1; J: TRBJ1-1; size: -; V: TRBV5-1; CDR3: CASSLDNRGLNTEAFF; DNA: TGCGCCAGCAGCTTGGACAACAGGGGGTTGAACACTGAAGCTTTCTTT
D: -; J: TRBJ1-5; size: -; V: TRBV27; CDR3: CASSLRGNGNQPQHF; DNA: TGTGCCAGCAGTTTAAGGGGAAACGGCAATCAGCCCCAGCATTTT
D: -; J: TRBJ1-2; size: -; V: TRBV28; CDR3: CASGGGYTYGYTF; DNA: TGTGCGAGTGGGGGCGGGTATACCTATGGCTACACCTTC
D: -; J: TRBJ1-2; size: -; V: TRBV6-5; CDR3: CASSKTGSANYGYTF; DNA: TGTGCCAGCAGCAAAACAGGTTCAGCTAACTATGGCTACACCTTC
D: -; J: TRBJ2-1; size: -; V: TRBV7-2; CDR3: CASSLVLGLYNEQFF; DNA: TGTGCCAGCAGCTTAGTACTAGGCCTCTACAATGAGCAGTTCTTC
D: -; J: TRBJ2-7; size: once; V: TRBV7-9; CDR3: CASSLESGEQYF; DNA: TGTGCCAGCAGCTTAGAGTCGGGCGAGCAGTACTTC
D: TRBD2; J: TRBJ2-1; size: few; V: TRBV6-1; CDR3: CASSEASGGYNEQFF; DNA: TGTGCCAGCAGTGAAGCTAGCGGGGGCTACAATGAGCAGTTCTTC
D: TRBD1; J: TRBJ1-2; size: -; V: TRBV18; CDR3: CASSPSGTGNYGYTF; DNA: TGTGCCAGCTCACCATCCGGGACAGGCAACTATGGCTACACCTTC
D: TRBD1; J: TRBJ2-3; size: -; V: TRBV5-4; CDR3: CASSLWTGGRTDTQYF; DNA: TGTGCCAGCAGCTTGTGGACAGGGGGGAGGACAGATACGCAGTATTTT